This record covers a single TCR beta chain. The data stem from a study of blood T cell repertoires in COVID-19. Study-level information: The United States, Italy and Spain provided the acute and convalescent COVID-19 samples. PBMCs, B-cell-depleted T cells, or T cells were the source of the cDNA or gDNA that made up the material.

Ages ranged from about 18 to 89 years, with residence in 24 US areas. The V gene's germline CDR1 is MNHNS and CDR2 SASEGT. The J segment lost 7 bases and the V segment lost 2 bases, leaving 7 bases of the junction unmatched. The CDR3 totals 15 residues. The method was immunoSEQ multiplex PCR; TCRdb's version includes in-frame clones alone and lacks a portion of them. The data contain a few hundred thousand clones, approximately 86% of them singletons. This chain connects TRBV6-1 to TRBJ1-4, with 7 nucleotides matching TRBD1. The sequence derives from a woman aged 40 to 55 with acute COVID-19. The material sequenced was PBMCs or T cells enriched from blood (not recorded which). CDR3 DNA: TGTGCCAGCAGTGAACCAACAGGGGTCGGTGAAAAACTGTTTTTT. Its translation: CASSEPTGVGEKLFF.